This record looks at one TCR beta chain sequence and its context. The data were obtained in a study of human T cells and chemical hapten exposure. About the research overall: Patients, mostly women, had alopecia areata, alopecia totalis or alopecia universalis. Variability of per-sample TCR yields stemmed mainly from small differences in pooled library volume.

Time point of the sample: patch test 3, about 24 weeks after DPC sensitization. Treatment of the sample: therapeutic diphenylcyclopropenone sensitization with weekly scalp DPC. Non-pregnant alopecia patients aged 18 to 70, suitable for DPC therapy. Each cDNA molecule in the library carried unique molecular identifiers. TCRdb called the RACE reads again in MiXCR, with one record for every CDR3 protein. This sample has 150,000 to 200,000 distinct CDR3 sequences, with 24% found just once. This TCR was sampled from a woman between 35 and 50 years old with alopecia areata. Some clones in this sample may be carry-over from other donors' samples. The sample in question was whole blood, obtained in connection with sensitization to the hapten diphenylcyclopropenone (DPC).

CDR3 coding DNA: TGTGCCAGCAGTGACTCAGGAAAGGATTCCTACAATGAGCAGTTCTTC. This gives the protein CASSDSGKDSYNEQFF. The chain has TRBV6-4 and TRBJ2-1; D remains unclear. The length of the CDR3 is 16 residues. V dropped 0 bases and J dropped 1 base, with 10 bases sitting between them. Germline-derived CDR1 and CDR2 are MRHNA and SNTAGT.